These 2 T cell receptor beta chains were sequenced from one sample in a study of cytomegalovirus exposure and HLA in healthy donors. 60 Vbeta and 13 Jbeta primers were used in PCR. The protocol was immunoSEQ multiplex PCR, while the TCRdb copy is restricted to in-frame clones and leaves out a portion. The table has 120,000 or so clones, around 82% seen once. Sequences were obtained from PBMCs. The source is a female donor in good health and CMV-seronegative.

This chain uses TRBV7-9 with TRBJ2-3; 13 positions agree with TRBD2. This CDR3 region has 17 residues. The V gene's germline CDR1 is SEHNR and CDR2 FQNEAQ (reference sequence). V lost 1 base, J lost 3 bases, and 4 bases stayed unmatched. The CDR3 region has the DNA TGTGCCAGCAGCTTAGGGACTAGCGGGAGCCGTACAGATACGCAGTATTTT. Protein sequence: CASSLGTSGSRTDTQYF. The full variable domain, rest sourced from reference TRBV7-9 and TRBJ2-3, is DTGVSQNPRHKITKRGQNVTFRCDPISEHNRLYWYRQTLGQGPEFLTYFQNEAQLEKSRLLSDRFSAERPKGSFSTLEIQRTEQGDSAMYLCASSLGTSGSRTDTQYFGPGTRLTVL.

On this clone itself: A junction end diverges from the germline sequence, so it may reflect a read error. V is TRBV19 and J is TRBJ2-6; TRBD1 matches at 10 bases. The CDR3 loop spans 21 amino acids. Germline V gives CDR1 LNHDA, CDR2 SQIVND (reference sequence). CDR3 bases: TGTGCCAGTAGTAGATTAGGGACAGGGGTCCCAAATCGCTCTGGGGCCAACGGCCTGACTTTC. It encodes CASSRLGTGVPNRSGANGLTF.